This entry concerns a single T cell receptor (beta chain). What it binds is not known. BIOMED2 TRB-A/B primer pools were used in multiplex TRB PCR. TCRdb processed the multiplex PCR reads anew with MiXCR; each CDR3 protein has one entry. The table records 13,000 or so distinct CDR3 sequences, 28% of them present only once. This record comes from a study of T and B cells in COVID-19 patients. Findings and caveats of the study: Exclusive to the recovered cohort were approximately 2,500 TCR clusters, 25 to 35 of them with low generation probability.

The V segment lost 5 bases and the J segment 3 bases; nucleotides outside the gene matches: 5. The CDR3 contains 15 residues. From germline, CDR1 is KGHDR and CDR2 SFDVKD. Each TRB amplification used about 250-550 ng of genomic DNA from blood. J is TRBJ2-3 and V is TRBV24-1; TRBD2 matches 9 bases. The TCR comes from a human donor who had recovered from COVID-19. Sequencing was done on a sample of blood. The CDR3 sequence: CATSVEAGGTDTQYF. CDR3 nucleotide sequence: TGTGCCACCAGTGTGGAAGCGGGGGGTACAGATACGCAGTATTTT.